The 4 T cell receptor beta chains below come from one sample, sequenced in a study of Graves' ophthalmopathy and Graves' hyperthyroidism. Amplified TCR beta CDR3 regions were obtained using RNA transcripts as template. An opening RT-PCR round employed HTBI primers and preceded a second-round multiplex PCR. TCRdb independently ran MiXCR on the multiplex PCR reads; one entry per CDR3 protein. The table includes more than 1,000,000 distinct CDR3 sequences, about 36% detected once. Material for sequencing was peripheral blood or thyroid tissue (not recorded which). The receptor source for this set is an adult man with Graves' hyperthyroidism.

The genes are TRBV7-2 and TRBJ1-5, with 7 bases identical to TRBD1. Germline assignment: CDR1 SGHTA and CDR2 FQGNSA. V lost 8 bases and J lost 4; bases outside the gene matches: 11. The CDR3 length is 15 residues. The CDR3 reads CASGPRQGENQPQHF. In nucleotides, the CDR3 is TGTGCCAGCGGCCCCCGACAGGGCGAGAATCAGCCCCAGCATTTT.

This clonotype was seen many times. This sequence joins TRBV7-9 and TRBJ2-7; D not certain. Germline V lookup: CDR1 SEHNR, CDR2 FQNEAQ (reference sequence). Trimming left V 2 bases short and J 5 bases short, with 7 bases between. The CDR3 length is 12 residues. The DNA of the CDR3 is TGTGCCAGCAGCTTATCGACGAACGAGCAGTACTTC. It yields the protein CASSLSTNEQYF.

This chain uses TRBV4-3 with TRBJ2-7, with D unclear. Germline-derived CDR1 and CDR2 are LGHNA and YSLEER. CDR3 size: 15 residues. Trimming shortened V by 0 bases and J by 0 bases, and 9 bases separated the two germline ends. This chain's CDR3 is CASSQEEASSYEQYF. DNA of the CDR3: TGCGCCAGCAGCCAAGAAGAGGCCAGCTCCTACGAGCAGTACTTC.

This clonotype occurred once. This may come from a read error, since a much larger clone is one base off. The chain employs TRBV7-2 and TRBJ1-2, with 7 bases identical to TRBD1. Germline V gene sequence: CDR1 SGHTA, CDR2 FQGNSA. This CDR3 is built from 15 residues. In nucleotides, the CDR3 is TGTGCCAACAGCTTACTCAGGGGGGGGAACTATGGCTACACCTTC. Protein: CANSLLRGGNYGYTF.